Below, 9 T cell receptor beta chains from the same sample are listed, as sequenced in a study of blood T cell repertoires in COVID-19 (dated by TCRdb to between 2020 and 2021). The receptor library was made with the immunoSEQ multiplex PCR assay. Entries here come from immuneACCESS through TCRdb and include only in-frame sequences with V and J called. Some clones fail to appear in such tables; in the studies checked, an unresolved V gene covers under half of the shortfall, and the cause of the remainder is unknown. The sample has fewer than 130,000 clones on record, roughly 84% of them singletons. Under 2.5% of the sample is in the top ten clones. The sample was peripheral blood. The source of these receptors is a human donor in a cohort sampled during active COVID-19.

The chain recombines TRBV19 with TRBJ2-3, with 10 bases aligning to TRBD2. Germline V CDR1 and CDR2: LNHDA, SQIVND (reference sequence). V trimming: 4 bases; J trimming: 6 bases; junction bases outside the gene matches: 7. There are 15 residues in the CDR3. Here the CDR3 reads CASSTPGAGGDTQYF. CDR3 sequence (DNA): TGTGCCAGTAGTACCCCTGGAGCGGGGGGGGATACGCAGTATTTT.

As DNA, the CDR3 is TGTGCCAGCAGCTTACTGACGATGGCGGATGAGCAGTTCTTC. It specifies CASSLLTMADEQFF. The rearrangement links TRBV7-2 to TRBJ2-1; unclear D gene. V was clipped by 2 bases and J by 8 bases, with 13 bases between them. Germline CDR1 is SGHTA and CDR2 is FQGNSA. The CDR3 is made up of 14 amino acids.

The J gene is TRBJ2-2, the V gene TRBV7-9; 9 bases agree with TRBD2. The ends lost 5 bases at V and 3 bases at J; junction bases unmatched: 4. The CDR3 is 15 amino acids. Germline loops: CDR1 SEHNR, CDR2 FQNEAQ (reference sequence). Here the CDR3 reads CASSQRGDDTGELFF. The DNA for the CDR3 is TGTGCCAGCAGCCAGCGGGGGGACGACACCGGGGAGCTGTTTTTT. The full variable domain, with the rest looked up from reference TRBV7-9 and TRBJ2-2, is DTGVSQNPRHKITKRGQNVTFRCDPISEHNRLYWYRQTLGQGPEFLTYFQNEAQLEKSRLLSDRFSAERPKGSFSTLEIQRTEQGDSAMYLCASSQRGDDTGELFFGEGSRLTVL.

This chain joins TRBV19 and TRBJ2-5; 7 bases align to TRBD1. This CDR3 spans 13 amino acids. J lost 3 bases, V lost 5 bases, and 3 bases had no gene match. CDR1 LNHDA and CDR2 SQIVND come from the germline V gene (reference sequence). In DNA form, the CDR3 reads TGTGCCAGTAGTTGGGACAGAAAAGAGACCCAGTACTTC. Translating gives CASSWDRKETQYF.

The chain has TRBV9 and TRBJ2-1, with 12 bases aligning to TRBD2. CDR3 size: 15 residues. Trimming at V came to 3 bases and at J to 4 bases, leaving 2 bases not matched to a gene. Germline CDR1 and CDR2: SGDLS and YYNGEE. The CDR3: CASSGTSGGYNEQFF. The DNA of the CDR3 is TGTGCCAGCAGCGGAACTAGCGGGGGGTACAATGAGCAGTTCTTC.

Written as DNA, the CDR3 is TGTGCCAGCAGTATTCCACCGGGGGGGGACTGGGCTGGAAACACCATATATTTT. As protein: CASSIPPGGDWAGNTIYF. J is TRBJ1-3 and V is TRBV28; D possibly corresponds to TRBD1 (5 bases). V was shortened by 5 bases and J by 2 bases, with 22 bases between the two germline ends. The CDR3 consists of 18 residues. CDR1 is MDHEN and CDR2 is SYDVKM in the germline V gene. The full variable domain, rest sourced from reference TRBV28 and TRBJ1-3, is DVKVTQSSRYLVKRTGEKVFLECVQDMDHENMFWYRQDPGLGLRLIYFSYDVKMKEKGDIPEGYSVSREKKERFSLILESASTNQTSMYLCASSIPPGGDWAGNTIYFGEGSWLTVV.

This clone was seen once. The chain uses TRBV5-1 and TRBJ2-3, with 10 positions matching TRBD2. CDR1 is SGHRS and CDR2 is YFSETQ in the germline V gene. Trimming took 2 bases from V and 4 from J; bases not matched to a gene: 7. The CDR3 is 16 residues long. The CDR3 coding sequence is TGCGCCAGCAGCTTATCTTCTAGCGGGAGTGCAGATACGCAGTATTTT. Its protein is CASSLSSSGSADTQYF.

This clone was seen a few times. The chain has TRBV5-1 and TRBJ2-7, with 7 bases lining up with TRBD1. The junction had 11 bases not matched to a gene; V was cut back by 0 bases and J by 5 bases. The CDR3 spans 16 residues. In germline, CDR1 is SGHRS, CDR2 YFSETQ. CDR3 region: CASSLDQQGSRDEQYF. The CDR3 DNA reads TGCGCCAGCAGCTTGGATCAACAGGGGAGTAGGGACGAGCAGTACTTC.

This clone has more than one count but fewer than ten. CDR3: CASSQIIGPGNTEAFF. The CDR3 DNA reads as TGCGCCAGCAGCCAAATCATAGGTCCGGGGAACACTGAAGCTTTCTTT. The chain joins TRBV4-1 to TRBJ1-1; D is unresolved. V was clipped by 2 bases and J by 1 base, with 14 bases between them. The germline CDR1 and CDR2 sequences are MGHRA and YSYEKL. This CDR3 is built from 16 residues.